This T cell receptor beta chain was captured by sequencing in a study of persistence of HIV-infected CD4 T cells. Whole-study context: CD4+ T cells responding to CMV or HIV-1 Gag were isolated.

As concerns this clone: What it binds is unknown.

The stimulus was an HIV-1 Gag 15-mer peptide pool, roughly 1 ug/peptide/mL. Sorted nonresponding memory CD4+ T cells were CD40L-negative, CD69-negative, CD45RO-high. An approximately 18-hour stimulation of CD8-depleted PBMCs used anti-CD28/CD49d costimulation, CD40-blocking antibody and enfuvirtide. The immunoSEQ assay was version 4, run in survey mode. Sequencing used immunoSEQ multiplex PCR; TCRdb keeps in-frame clones, though not all of them. The sample contains about 36,000 clones, 75% to 85% of which appear only once. The TCR sequence derives from an adult with HIV. The donor label of this sample is uncertain. The sample here was cultured CD4+ T cells from PBMCs, taken from a patient who received antiretroviral therapy.

CDR3 sequence: CASGWGTGGNQPQHF. In nucleotides, the CDR3 is TGTGCTAGTGGTTGGGGGACAGGGGGAAATCAGCCCCAGCATTTT. The rearrangement links TRBV12-5 to TRBJ1-5; 11 positions match TRBD1. Germline assignment: CDR1 LGHNT and CDR2 FRNRAP. There are 15 residues in the CDR3. V lost 4 bases and J lost 4; bases outside the gene matches: 3.